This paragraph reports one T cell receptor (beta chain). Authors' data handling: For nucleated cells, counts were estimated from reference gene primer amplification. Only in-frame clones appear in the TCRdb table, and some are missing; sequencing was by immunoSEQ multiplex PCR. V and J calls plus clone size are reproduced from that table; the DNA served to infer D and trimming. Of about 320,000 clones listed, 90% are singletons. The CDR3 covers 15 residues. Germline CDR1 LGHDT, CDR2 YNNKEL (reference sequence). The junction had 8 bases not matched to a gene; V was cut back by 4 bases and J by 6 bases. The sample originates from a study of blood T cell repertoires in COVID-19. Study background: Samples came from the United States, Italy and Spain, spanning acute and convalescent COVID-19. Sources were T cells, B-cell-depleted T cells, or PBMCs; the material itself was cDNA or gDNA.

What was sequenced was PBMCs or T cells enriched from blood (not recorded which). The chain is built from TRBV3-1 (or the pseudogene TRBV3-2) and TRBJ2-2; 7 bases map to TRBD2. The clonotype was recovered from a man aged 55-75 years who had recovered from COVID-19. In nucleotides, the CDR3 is TGTGCCAGCAGCCTCCGGGACCGGGGGGCCGGGGAGCTGTTTTTT. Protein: CASSLRDRGAGELFF.